The 26 T cell receptor beta chains below were found in one sample sequenced in a study of CD8 T cells in Susac syndrome. With random hexamers, reverse transcription was performed on roughly 0.5 to 1 ug of RNA. TCRdb re-analysed the immunoSEQ multiplex PCR reads in MiXCR, keeping a single row per CDR3 protein. The sample includes more than 150,000 distinct CDR3 sequences, approximately 95% of them seen just once. The sequencing sample was made of CD4+ T cells from PBMCs. The origin of the receptors is a human donor with Susac syndrome.

The V and J genes are TRBV15 and TRBJ1-2, with a weak D call TRBD1 (5 bases). Between the trimmed V and J ends, which lost 0 bases and 7 bases, there was a span of 15 bases. The CDR3 consists of 15 residues. Germline lookup yields CDR1 LNHNV and CDR2 YYDKDF (reference sequence). DNA for the CDR3: TGTGCCACCAGCAGAGACTCAGGGCCCCGGGGTGGCTACACCTTC. It translates to CATSRDSGPRGGYTF.

The chain has TRBV29-1 and TRBJ1-5, with D unclear. Germline CDR1 is SQVTM and CDR2 is ANQGSEA. This CDR3 has 15 residues. CDR3 protein: CTLFGEVWTDQPQHF. In DNA, the CDR3 is TGCACCCTCTTTGGGGAGGTTTGGACGGATCAGCCCCAGCATTTT. The full variable domain, its missing parts supplied by reference TRBV29-1 and TRBJ1-5, is SAVISQKPSRDICQRGTSLTIQCQVDSQVTMMFWYRQQPGQSLTLIATANQGSEATYESGFVIDKFPISRPNLTFSTLTVSNMSPEDSSIYLCTLFGEVWTDQPQHFGDGTRLSIL.

The V call is TRBV9, the J call TRBJ2-1; D perhaps matches TRBD2 (6 bases). V was shortened by 2 bases and J by 7 bases, with 10 bases between the two germline ends. The germline CDR1 and CDR2 sequences are SGDLS and YYNGEE. This CDR3 region has 13 residues. CDR3 DNA sequence: TGTGCCAGCAGCGTGCGTGCGGGGAATGAGCAGTTCTTC. Residues: CASSVRAGNEQFF. Using reference TRBV9 and TRBJ2-1 for the parts outside the CDR3, the full variable domain is DSGVTQTPKHLITATGQRVTLRCSPRSGDLSVYWYQQSLDQGLQFLIQYYNGEERAKGNILERFSAQQFPDLHSELNLSSLELGDSALYFCASSVRAGNEQFFGPGTRLTVL.

The chain carries TRBV29-1 and TRBJ1-2; D remains unclear. Germline V gene lookup returns CDR1 SQVTM and CDR2 ANQGSEA. With 5 bases removed from V and 7 bases from J, the gap between germline ends came to 11 bases. This CDR3 is built from 11 residues. CDR3 bases: TGCAGCGTTTCCCACGACGCTGGCTACACCTTC. Its protein is CSVSHDAGYTF.

The V and J genes are TRBV30 and TRBJ1-1; D uncertain. The germline gives CDR1 GTSNPN, CDR2 SVGIG (reference sequence). CDR3 length: 13 amino acids. Deletions cut 0 bases from V and 5 bases from J, with 10 bases between. DNA of the CDR3: TGTGCCTGGAGTGTACAAAAGGGAACTGAAGCTTTCTTT. As protein: CAWSVQKGTEAFF.

The V call is TRBV14, the J call TRBJ2-4, with 7 bases identical to TRBD1. Unmatched junction bases numbered 5, after V lost 3 bases and J lost 6 bases. The CDR3 extends over 14 amino acids. Germline lookup yields CDR1 SGHDN and CDR2 FVKESK. CDR3 sequence (DNA): TGTGCCAGCAGCCAGAACACAGGGGTAAACATTCAGTACTTC. It codes for CASSQNTGVNIQYF.

This clonotype was detected only once. The V gene is TRBV12-3 or TRBV12-4, the J gene TRBJ2-7; possible D gene TRBD2, 5 bases. The V end was cut by 7 bases, the J end by 0 bases, with 10 bases between. This CDR3 is 13 amino acids long. The CDR3 nucleotides read TGTGCCAGCAATGCGGGCGACTCCTACGAGCAGTACTTC. It codes for CASNAGDSYEQYF.

This chain connects TRBV25-1 to TRBJ2-1; no clear D gene. Trimming took 2 bases from V and 8 from J, leaving 7 bases between them. This CDR3 comprises 12 residues. Per the germline V gene, CDR1 is MGHDK and CDR2 is SYGVNS. CDR3 loop: CASSELWDEQFF. The CDR3 bases are TGTGCCAGCAGTGAACTCTGGGATGAGCAGTTCTTC.

CDR3 residues: CSVLVTGETQYF. CDR3 nucleotide sequence: TGCAGCGTTTTGGTAACTGGAGAGACCCAGTACTTC. The chain combines TRBV29-1 with TRBJ2-5; no reliable D call. This CDR3 spans 12 amino acids. The V end lost 5 bases, the J end lost 4 bases, and 11 bases lay between the germline ends. Germline CDR1 and CDR2: SQVTM and ANQGSEA.

The chain recombines TRBV28 with TRBJ2-6, with a possible D match to TRBD1 (7 bases). This CDR3 is built from 14 residues. The ends were cut back, 7 bases at V and 4 bases at J, with 11 bases in the middle. Germline lookup yields CDR1 MDHEN and CDR2 SYDVKM. CDR3 sequence: CASNQGGGANVLTF. Written as DNA, the CDR3 is TGTGCCAGCAACCAGGGGGGAGGGGCCAACGTCCTGACTTTC.

The count of this clonotype is one. The V call is TRBV6-6, the J call TRBJ1-5; weak D call: TRBD1 (5 bases). Germline lookup yields CDR1 MNHNY and CDR2 SVGAGI (reference sequence). There are 16 residues in the CDR3. V was trimmed by 6 bases and J by 0 bases, leaving 15 bases between them. The CDR3, as DNA: TGTGCCAGCAGCCTTAAGACAGAAGTTAGCAATCAGCCCCAGCATTTT. The encoded protein is CASSLKTEVSNQPQHF.

V is TRBV27 and J is TRBJ2-1, with D hard to call. V gave up 0 bases and J gave up 4 bases, with 10 bases separating them. Per germline, CDR1 MNHEY and CDR2 SMNVEV (reference sequence). This CDR3 spans 15 amino acids. This CDR3 reads CASSLSVAPYNEQFF. CDR3 sequence (DNA): TGTGCCAGCAGTTTATCAGTAGCCCCATACAATGAGCAGTTCTTC.

The V gene is TRBV27, the J gene TRBJ2-3; 7 bases are a match to TRBD2. The length of the CDR3 is 15 residues. Germline V lookup: CDR1 MNHEY, CDR2 SMNVEV (reference sequence). V was pared by 5 bases and J by 2 bases, with 7 bases of the junction left unmatched. As DNA, the CDR3 is TGTGCCAGCAGTATAAAGCGGGGAGCCACAGATACGCAGTATTTT. This translates into CASSIKRGATDTQYF.

This chain links TRBV3-1 with TRBJ2-5; D ambiguous. This CDR3 is built from 12 residues. V shed 0 bases and J shed 4 bases, with 3 bases lying between them. Germline values: CDR1 LGHDT, CDR2 YNNKEL (reference sequence). The CDR3 spells CASSQDRETQYF. The CDR3 DNA sequence: TGTGCCAGCAGCCAAGATCGAGAGACCCAGTACTTC.

The chain is built from TRBV20-1 and TRBJ2-7, with TRBD2 matching over 8 bases. From germline, CDR1 is DFQATT and CDR2 SNEGSKA (reference sequence). The CDR3 consists of 14 residues. After removal of 8 bases from V and 4 bases from J, the junction contained 13 bases not matched to a gene. CDR3 amino acids: CSPARVAGSYEQYV. Written as DNA, the CDR3 is TGCAGTCCAGCGAGAGTAGCGGGGTCTTACGAGCAGTACGTC.

The genes are TRBV15 and TRBJ1-1; D uncertain. Germline assignment: CDR1 LNHNV and CDR2 YYDKDF (reference sequence). V lost 1 base, J lost 1 base, and 7 bases lay in between. The CDR3 has 14 amino acids. CDR3 coding DNA: TGTGCCACCAGCAGAGGCCAGTCGAACACTGAAGCTTTCTTT. This encodes CATSRGQSNTEAFF.

The chain has TRBV2 and TRBJ2-1; no reliable D call. V was cut by 7 bases and J by 1 base, with 11 bases left in between. The CDR3 is 14 residues long. Germline V lookup: CDR1 SNHLY, CDR2 FYNNEI. The CDR3 DNA sequence: TGTGCCAGCACATCACCTATGTCCTACAATGAGCAGTTCTTC. Encoded protein: CASTSPMSYNEQFF.

V and J are TRBV18 and TRBJ1-1; D is uncertain. The CDR3 covers 15 residues. V was trimmed by 3 bases and J by 5 bases, leaving 16 bases between them. Germline-derived CDR1 and CDR2 are KGHSH and LQKENI. CDR3 sequence: CASSPDLGPGTEAFF. For the CDR3, the DNA is TGTGCCAGCTCACCCGACCTGGGCCCGGGGACTGAAGCTTTCTTT.

The rearrangement links TRBV3-1 to TRBJ1-2; D possibly corresponds to TRBD1 (5 bases). CDR1 LGHDT and CDR2 YNNKEL come from the germline V gene (reference sequence). The V end lost 0 bases, the J end lost 2 bases, and 10 bases lay between the germline ends. The CDR3 totals 15 residues. For the CDR3, the DNA is TGTGCCAGCAGCCAAGATGTGACAGAAAACTATGGCTACACCTTC. Its protein is CASSQDVTENYGYTF.

This chain connects TRBV4-3 to TRBJ2-3; 7 bases fit TRBD1. This CDR3 spans 15 amino acids. Trimming took 3 bases from V and 7 from J; bases not matched to a gene: 10. Germline CDR1 LGHNA, CDR2 YSLEER. Written as DNA, the CDR3 is TGCGCCAGCAGCCACCGCCGGGACAGCATCCATACGCAGTATTTT. Protein sequence: CASSHRRDSIHTQYF.

V and J are TRBV7-3 and TRBJ2-7; tentative D call: TRBD2 (5 bases). V lost 2 bases and J 3 bases, leaving 17 bases between the germline ends. CDR3 size: 16 residues. The germline gives CDR1 SGHTA, CDR2 FQGTGA. CDR3 sequence (DNA): TGTGCCAGCAGCTTAGGCGGGCAGGTTGGAGTCTACGAGCAGTACTTC. Its translation: CASSLGGQVGVYEQYF. The variable domain in full, with the rest retrieved from reference TRBV7-3 and TRBJ2-7, is GAGVSQTPSNKVTEKGKYVELRCDPISGHTALYWYRQSLGQGPEFLIYFQGTGAADDSGLPNDRFFAVRPEGSVSTLKIQRTERGDSAVYLCASSLGGQVGVYEQYFGPGTRLTVT.

The rearrangement joins TRBV20-1 to TRBJ2-5; 10 nucleotides align to TRBD2. Germline lookup yields CDR1 DFQATT and CDR2 SNEGSKA (reference sequence). V gave up 7 bases and J gave up 4 bases; unmatched junction bases: 3. This CDR3 has 12 residues. Here the CDR3 DNA reads TGCAGTGGAGCGGGGGGGAGAGAGACCCAGTACTTC. Protein sequence: CSGAGGRETQYF.

The rearrangement joins TRBV29-1 to TRBJ2-7; D call uncertain. Trimming took off 5 bases at V and 6 bases at J, with 14 bases between the two ends. The V gene's germline CDR1 is SQVTM and CDR2 ANQGSEA. The CDR3 extends over 12 amino acids. The CDR3 loop reads CSVHGPRLEQYV. CDR3 DNA sequence: TGCAGCGTTCACGGGCCTCGGCTCGAGCAGTACGTC.

The V gene is TRBV5-6, the J gene TRBJ2-1, with 8 bases lining up with TRBD2. The CDR3 is 16 amino acids. J was trimmed by 8 bases and V by 0 bases; bases with no gene match: 10. The germline V gene has CDR1 SGHDT and CDR2 YYEEEE. The CDR3 loop is CASSLALGRAFDEQFF. The DNA of the CDR3 is TGTGCCAGCAGCTTGGCGCTCGGGAGGGCCTTCGATGAGCAGTTCTTC.

The V and J genes are TRBV5-1 and TRBJ2-7; 8 positions agree with TRBD1. Germline CDR1 reads SGHRS; CDR2 reads YFSETQ. This CDR3 comprises 15 residues. J lost 0 bases, V lost 7 bases, and 9 bases had no gene match. CDR3 sequence: CASRPGTGSSYEQYV. In nucleotides, the CDR3 is TGCGCCAGCCGTCCCGGGACAGGAAGCTCCTACGAGCAGTACGTC.

This rearrangement joins TRBV6-6 to TRBJ2-7; D gene unclear. The CDR3 contains 12 residues. Per germline, CDR1 MNHNY and CDR2 SVGAGI (reference sequence). V gave up 2 bases and J gave up 4 bases, with 6 bases separating them. The CDR3 DNA sequence: TGTGCCAGCAGTTACACGGCTTACGAGCAGTACTTC. Its translation is CASSYTAYEQYF.